This T cell receptor (beta chain) originates from a study of blood T cell repertoires in COVID-19. Study information: Sample material is recorded as cDNA or gDNA derived from T cells, B-cell-depleted T cells, or PBMCs.

In the source study's methods: Reference gene primer amplification yielded estimated nucleated cell counts. Profiling relied on immunoSEQ multiplex PCR, and the TCRdb table lists in-frame clones only, not all of them. The D gene and trimming were derived from the DNA, and the V and J assignments and clone size from that table. The data show 190,000 or so clones, with about 86% seen just once and less than 3% held by the top ten. Germline loops: CDR1 SGHRS, CDR2 YFSETQ. This CDR3 region has 17 residues. V dropped 1 base and J dropped 0 bases, with 14 bases sitting between them. The TCR was taken from a woman aged 25 to 39 with active or convalescent COVID-19. This rearrangement joins TRBV5-1 to TRBJ2-4; possible D gene TRBD1, 6 bases. The sequenced sample consisted of peripheral blood. The CDR3 reads CASSLTITTGAKNIQYF. CDR3 nucleotide sequence: TGCGCCAGCAGCTTGACCATCACGACAGGAGCCAAAAACATTCAGTACTTC.